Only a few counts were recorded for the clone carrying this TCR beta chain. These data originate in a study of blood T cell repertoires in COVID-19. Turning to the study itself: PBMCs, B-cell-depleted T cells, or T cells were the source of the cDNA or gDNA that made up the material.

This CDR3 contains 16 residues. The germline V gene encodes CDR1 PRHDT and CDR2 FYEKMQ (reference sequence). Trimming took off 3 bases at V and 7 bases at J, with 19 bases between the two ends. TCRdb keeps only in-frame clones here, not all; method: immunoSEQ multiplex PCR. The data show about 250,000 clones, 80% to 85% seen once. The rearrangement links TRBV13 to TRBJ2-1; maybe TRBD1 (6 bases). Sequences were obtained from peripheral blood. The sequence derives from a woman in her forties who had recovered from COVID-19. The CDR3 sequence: CASSFLPRGRANEQFF. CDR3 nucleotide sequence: TGTGCCAGCAGCTTTCTCCCCAGGGGAAGGGCTAATGAGCAGTTCTTC.